Given below is one T cell receptor beta chain in context. The sample originates from a study of blood T cell repertoires in COVID-19. V gave up 2 bases and J gave up 5 bases; unmatched junction bases: 4. CDR1 is GTSNPN, CDR2 SVGIG, per germline (reference sequence). This CDR3 is built from 13 residues. Assay: immunoSEQ multiplex PCR; the TCRdb copy retains only in-frame clones and omits some. The sample lists approximately 100,000 clones, 85% occurring once. The sequence derives from a woman in her 70s with active or convalescent COVID-19. This chain joins TRBV30 and TRBJ1-2, with 8 bases fitting TRBD1. Sequencing input: peripheral blood. For the CDR3, the DNA is TGTGCCTGGAGTCGGGACAGGCCTTATGGCTACACCTTC. Protein product: CAWSRDRPYGYTF.